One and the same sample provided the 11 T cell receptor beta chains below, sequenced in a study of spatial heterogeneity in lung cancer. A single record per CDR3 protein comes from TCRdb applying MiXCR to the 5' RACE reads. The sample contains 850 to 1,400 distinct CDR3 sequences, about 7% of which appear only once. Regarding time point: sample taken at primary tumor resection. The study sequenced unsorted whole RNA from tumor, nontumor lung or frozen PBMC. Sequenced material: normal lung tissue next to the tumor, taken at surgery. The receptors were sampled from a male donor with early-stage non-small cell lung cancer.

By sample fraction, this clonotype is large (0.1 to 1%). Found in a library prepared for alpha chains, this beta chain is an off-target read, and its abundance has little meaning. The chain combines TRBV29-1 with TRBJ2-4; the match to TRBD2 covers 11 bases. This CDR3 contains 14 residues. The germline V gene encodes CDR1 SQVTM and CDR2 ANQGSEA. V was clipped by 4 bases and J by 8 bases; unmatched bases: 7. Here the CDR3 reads CSVASGRPSDIQYF. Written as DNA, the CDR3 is TGCAGCGTTGCTAGCGGGAGGCCTTCAGACATTCAGTACTTC.

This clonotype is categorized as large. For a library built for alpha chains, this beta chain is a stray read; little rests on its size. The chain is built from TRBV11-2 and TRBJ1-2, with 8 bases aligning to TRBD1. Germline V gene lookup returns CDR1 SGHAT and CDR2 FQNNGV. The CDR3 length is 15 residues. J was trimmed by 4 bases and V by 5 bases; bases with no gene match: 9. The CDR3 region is CASSVRDRTSYGYTF. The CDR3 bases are TGTGCCAGCAGCGTACGGGACAGGACTTCCTATGGCTACACCTTC.

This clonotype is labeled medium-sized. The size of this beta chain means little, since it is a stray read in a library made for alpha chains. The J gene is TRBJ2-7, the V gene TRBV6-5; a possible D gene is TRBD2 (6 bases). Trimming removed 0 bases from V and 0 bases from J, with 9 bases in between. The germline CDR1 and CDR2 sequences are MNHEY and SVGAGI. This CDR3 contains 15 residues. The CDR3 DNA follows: TGTGCCAGCAGTTACTCTCGGGGGAGCTCCTACGAGCAGTACTTC. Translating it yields CASSYSRGSSYEQYF.

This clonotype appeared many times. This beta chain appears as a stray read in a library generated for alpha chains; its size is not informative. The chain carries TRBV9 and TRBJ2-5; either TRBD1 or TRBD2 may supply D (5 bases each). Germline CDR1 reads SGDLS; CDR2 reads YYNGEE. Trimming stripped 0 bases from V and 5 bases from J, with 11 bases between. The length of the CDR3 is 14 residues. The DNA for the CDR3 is TGTGCCAGCAGCGTAGGAGGGGTTGGGGAGACCCAGTACTTC. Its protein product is CASSVGGVGETQYF. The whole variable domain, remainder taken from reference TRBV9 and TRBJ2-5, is DSGVTQTPKHLITATGQRVTLRCSPRSGDLSVYWYQQSLDQGLQFLIQYYNGEERAKGNILERFSAQQFPDLHSELNLSSLELGDSALYFCASSVGGVGETQYFGPGTRLLVL.

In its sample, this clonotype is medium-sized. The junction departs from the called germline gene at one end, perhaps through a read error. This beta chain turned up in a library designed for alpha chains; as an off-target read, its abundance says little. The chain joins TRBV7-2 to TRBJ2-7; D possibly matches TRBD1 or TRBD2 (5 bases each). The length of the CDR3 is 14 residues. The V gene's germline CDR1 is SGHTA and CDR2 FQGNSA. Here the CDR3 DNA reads TGTGCCAGCAGCCCGCAGGGAGACTCCTGCGAGCAGTACTTC. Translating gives CASSPQGDSCEQYF.

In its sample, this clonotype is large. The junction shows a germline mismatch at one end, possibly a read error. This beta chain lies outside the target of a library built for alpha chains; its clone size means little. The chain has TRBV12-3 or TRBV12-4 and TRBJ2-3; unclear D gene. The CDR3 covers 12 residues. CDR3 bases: TGTGCCAGCATTTTAGCCCCAGGCACGCAGTATTTT. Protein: CASILAPGTQYF.

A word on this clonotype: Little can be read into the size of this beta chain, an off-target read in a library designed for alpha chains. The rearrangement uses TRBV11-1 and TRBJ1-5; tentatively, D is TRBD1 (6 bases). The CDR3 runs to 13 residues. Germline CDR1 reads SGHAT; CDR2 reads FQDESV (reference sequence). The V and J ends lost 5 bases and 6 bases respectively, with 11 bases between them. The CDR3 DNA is TGTGCCAGCAGCAGGACAGCTGGTCAGCCCCAGCATTTT. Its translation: CASSRTAGQPQHF.

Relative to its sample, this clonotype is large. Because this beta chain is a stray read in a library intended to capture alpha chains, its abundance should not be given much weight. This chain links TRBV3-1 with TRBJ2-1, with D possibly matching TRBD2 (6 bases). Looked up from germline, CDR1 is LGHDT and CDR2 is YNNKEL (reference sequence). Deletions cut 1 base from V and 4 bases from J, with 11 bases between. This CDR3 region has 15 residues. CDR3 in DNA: TGTGCCAGCAGCCAAGTTCCTGGGGGGTACAATGAGCAGTTCTTC. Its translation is CASSQVPGGYNEQFF.

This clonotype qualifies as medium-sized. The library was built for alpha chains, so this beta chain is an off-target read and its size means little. The CDR3 region has the DNA TGTGCCAGCAGCTCCTCGGTCGAATACGAGCAGTACTTC. The encoded protein is CASSSSVEYEQYF. This rearrangement joins TRBV7-9 to TRBJ2-7; D not certain. This CDR3 region has 13 residues. Trimming left V 4 bases short and J 4 bases short, with 11 bases between. Germline V lookup: CDR1 SEHNR, CDR2 FQNEAQ (reference sequence).

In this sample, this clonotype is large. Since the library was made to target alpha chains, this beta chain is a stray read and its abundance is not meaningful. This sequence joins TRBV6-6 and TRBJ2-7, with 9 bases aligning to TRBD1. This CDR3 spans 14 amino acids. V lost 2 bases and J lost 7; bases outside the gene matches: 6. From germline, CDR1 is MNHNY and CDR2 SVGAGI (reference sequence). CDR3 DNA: TGTGCCAGCAGTTACCCGGGACAGGGTTCGGAGCAGTACTTC. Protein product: CASSYPGQGSEQYF.

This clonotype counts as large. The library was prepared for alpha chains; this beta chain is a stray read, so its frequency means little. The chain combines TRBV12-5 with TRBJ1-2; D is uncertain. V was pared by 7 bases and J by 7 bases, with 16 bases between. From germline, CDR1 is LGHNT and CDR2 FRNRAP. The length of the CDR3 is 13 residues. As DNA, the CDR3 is TGTGCTAGTGCACGAATGGATGGGGTTGGCTACACCTTC. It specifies CASARMDGVGYTF.